This TCR beta chain was identified during a study of blood T cell repertoires in COVID-19. The CDR3 extends over 14 amino acids. J gave up 3 bases and V 7 bases, and 6 bases lay outside the gene matches. CDR1 and CDR2 (germline): WSHSY, SAAADI. Generated by immunoSEQ multiplex PCR, the TCRdb table keeps only in-frame clones and is missing some. The sample includes 200,000 to 250,000 clones, around nine tenths seen only once; the top ten take 6% to 9%. The TCR comes from a woman aged 70-85 years with active or convalescent COVID-19. Source material: peripheral blood. This chain connects TRBV10-2 to TRBJ2-1; 7 nucleotides align to TRBD1. CDR3 loop: CASNSRTGYNEQFF. The CDR3 bases are TGCGCCAGCAATTCAAGGACAGGCTACAATGAGCAGTTCTTC.